These 20 T cell receptor beta chains originate from one sample sequenced in a study of metastatic and nonmetastatic thyroid tumors. Thyroid surgery took place with no prior treatment in any patient. MiXCR re-clonotyped the PCR reads for TCRdb. Altogether 15,000 to 20,000 clones are present, 29% being singletons, with the ten largest covering approximately 13%. Sequencing was performed on tumor tissue. The source is a female donor with papillary thyroid cancer or a benign thyroid nodule (not recorded which). Some clones in this sample may be carry-over from other donors' samples.

This clone showed up many times. The chain recombines TRBV18 with TRBJ1-1, with TRBD1 matching 9 bases. The CDR3 covers 15 residues. V was clipped by 5 bases and J by 1 base; unmatched bases: 5. Germline V gene data show CDR1 as KGHSH and CDR2 as LQKENI. The CDR3 protein is CASSTGGISNTEAFF. As DNA, the CDR3 is TGTGCCAGCTCAACAGGGGGCATCTCGAACACTGAAGCTTTCTTT.

Within the sample, this clone is medium-sized. At the DNA level, this CDR3 is encoded by other sequences in the same sample as well. CDR3 sequence (DNA): TGTGCCAGCAGTTACTCCGGGGGACAGAGGGACGAGCAGTACTTC. This encodes CASSYSGGQRDEQYF. The rearrangement joins TRBV6-8 to TRBJ2-7, with D tentatively TRBD1 (7 bases). V dropped 0 bases and J dropped 5 bases, with 14 bases sitting between them. The CDR3 extends over 15 amino acids. The germline V gene encodes CDR1 MNHGY and CDR2 SAAAGT.

This clone was seen a handful of times. Other DNA sequences in the same sample also yield this CDR3. This chain connects TRBV6-1 to TRBJ1-2, with 8 bases that match TRBD1. The CDR3 covers 16 residues. CDR1 and CDR2 (germline): MNHNS, SASEGT. The ends lost 7 bases at V and 6 bases at J; junction bases unmatched: 16. The CDR3 loop is CASITGGTGSLDGYTF. The CDR3 DNA follows: TGTGCCAGCATCACTGGCGGGACAGGTAGTTTGGATGGCTACACCTTC.

This chain links TRBV11-2 with TRBJ2-1; 7 bases match TRBD2. V was clipped by 4 bases and J by 2 bases; unmatched bases: 5. CDR1 SGHAT and CDR2 FQNNGV come from the germline V gene. The CDR3 extends over 15 amino acids. The CDR3 sequence: CASSWGTNPYNEQFF. The CDR3 nucleotides are TGTGCCAGCAGCTGGGGGACTAATCCCTACAATGAGCAGTTCTTC.

This sequence joins TRBV6-1 and TRBJ1-2; 9 nucleotides agree with TRBD1. Germline values: CDR1 MNHNS, CDR2 SASEGT. Trimming at V came to 2 bases and at J to 8 bases, leaving 9 bases not matched to a gene. CDR3 size: 15 residues. CDR3 region: CASSEQSGQGYGYTF. Written as DNA, the CDR3 is TGTGCCAGCAGTGAACAATCGGGACAGGGATACGGCTACACCTTC.

This clone occurred a few times. The chain links TRBV19 to TRBJ2-2; weak D call: TRBD1 (6 bases). Germline V gene sequence: CDR1 LNHDA, CDR2 SQIVND (reference sequence). The CDR3 consists of 14 residues. The V end was cut by 6 bases, the J end by 4 bases, with 12 bases between. The CDR3 loop is CASSRDTVTGELFF. The CDR3 coding sequence is TGTGCCAGTAGCCGGGACACAGTCACCGGGGAGCTGTTTTTT.

This clone was found many times. The rearrangement uses TRBV9 and TRBJ2-1; D perhaps matches TRBD2 (6 bases). The length of the CDR3 is 15 residues. V lost 4 bases and J 0 bases, leaving 11 bases between the germline ends. The germline V gene has CDR1 SGDLS and CDR2 YYNGEE. The CDR3 loop is CASSPRDYSYNEQFF. The CDR3 nucleotides are TGTGCCAGCAGCCCGCGGGATTACTCCTACAATGAGCAGTTCTTC.

This clone qualifies as large (0.1 to 1%). The V gene is TRBV10-2, the J gene TRBJ2-7, with TRBD1 identical over 10 bases. CDR1 and CDR2 from the germline V gene are WSHSY and SAAADI. Trimming took 4 bases from V and 3 from J; bases not matched to a gene: 3. CDR3 length: 14 amino acids. The CDR3 coding sequence is TGCGCCAGCAGTGGGGACAGGGGAATCTACGAGCAGTACTTC. This gives the protein CASSGDRGIYEQYF.

In its sample, this clone was seen many times. This CDR3 reads CASSQENRAYEQYF. The CDR3 nucleotides are TGTGCCAGCAGCCAAGAGAACAGGGCCTACGAGCAGTACTTC. This chain connects TRBV4-2 to TRBJ2-7, with D tentatively TRBD1 (6 bases). The CDR3 is 14 residues long. From germline, CDR1 is LGHNA and CDR2 YNFKEQ. With 0 bases removed from V and 2 bases from J, the gap between germline ends came to 8 bases.

This clone appeared once. V and J are TRBV20-1 and TRBJ1-1; D remains unclear. Per germline, CDR1 DFQATT and CDR2 SNEGSKA (reference sequence). This CDR3 contains 11 residues. V was shortened by 7 bases and J by 9 bases, with 15 bases between the two germline ends. The CDR3 bases are TGCAGTGTCAGACCGTCCCTCCAAGCTTTCTTT. Protein: CSVRPSLQAFF.

The J gene is TRBJ2-7, the V gene TRBV11-2; 8 bases agree with TRBD2. There are 16 residues in the CDR3. Trimming cost V 0 bases and J 4 bases; bases outside gene matches: 8. Germline CDR1 and CDR2: SGHAT and FQNNGV. CDR3 nucleotide sequence: TGTGCCAGCAGCTTAGAAAGACGAGCGGGAGTGTACGAGCAGTACTTC. Translated, it gives CASSLERRAGVYEQYF.

The chain links TRBV7-9 to TRBJ2-5, with 7 bases matching TRBD1. The CDR3 contains 13 residues. Germline V lookup: CDR1 SEHNR, CDR2 FQNEAQ (reference sequence). V was pared by 6 bases and J by 3 bases, with 4 bases of the junction left unmatched. The CDR3 coding sequence is TGTGCCAGCAGACCCGGGACAGAAGAGACCCAGTACTTC. It translates to CASRPGTEETQYF.

This clone appeared many times. CDR3 DNA sequence: TGTGCCAGCAGCTTGCCCCCACAAGAGACCCAGTACTTC. This sequence encodes CASSLPPQETQYF. V usage is TRBV7-6 and J usage is TRBJ2-5; D is ambiguous. Deletions cut 3 bases from V and 2 bases from J, with 7 bases between. CDR1 and CDR2 from the germline V gene are SGHVS and FNYEAQ. CDR3 length: 13 amino acids. The whole variable domain, remainder taken from reference TRBV7-6 and TRBJ2-5, is GAGVSQSPRYKVTKRGQDVALRCDPISGHVSLYWYRQALGQGPEFLTYFNYEAQQDKSGLPNDRFSAERPEGSISTLTIQRTEQRDSAMYRCASSLPPQETQYFGPGTRLLVL.

The rearrangement links TRBV11-2 to TRBJ2-2; D is perhaps TRBD2 (6 bases). This CDR3 contains 15 residues. Trimming took off 4 bases at V and 10 bases at J, with 19 bases between the two ends. Germline V gene data show CDR1 as SGHAT and CDR2 as FQNNGV. This CDR3 is CASSSRLGGEEELFF. The CDR3 nucleotides read TGTGCCAGCAGCTCTCGGTTAGGCGGGGAGGAGGAGCTGTTTTTT.

Details on this clone: One end of the junction varies from germline; a read error may be responsible. V and J are TRBV11-3 and TRBJ1-4, with D possibly being TRBD1 (6 bases). CDR1 and CDR2 (germline): SGHNT, YENEEA. The CDR3 extends over 14 amino acids. CDR3: CASSLAGQNEKPFF. In DNA, the CDR3 is TGTGCCAGCAGCTTAGCCGGACAGAATGAAAAACCGTTTTTT.

A few counts support this clone. This chain links TRBV6-1 with TRBJ2-7; 9 bases fit TRBD1. J gave up 2 bases and V 5 bases, and 4 bases lay outside the gene matches. This CDR3 has 14 amino acids. The germline gives CDR1 MNHNS, CDR2 SASEGT. CDR3 nucleotides: TGTGCCAGCAGTCGGGACAGGGACGCCTACGAGCAGTACTTC. Protein sequence: CASSRDRDAYEQYF.

V and J are TRBV11-2 and TRBJ2-7; 8 bases are shared with TRBD2. Germline lookup yields CDR1 SGHAT and CDR2 FQNNGV. J lost 7 bases, V lost 2 bases, and 13 bases had no gene match. This CDR3 comprises 16 residues. The CDR3 loop reads CASSLRFREGRNEQYF. CDR3 nucleotides: TGTGCCAGCAGCTTAAGGTTCCGGGAGGGCCGGAATGAGCAGTACTTC.

The chain recombines TRBV20-1 with TRBJ1-2; D might be TRBD1 (5 bases). V lost 3 bases to trimming and J lost 7 bases, with 12 bases between them. The germline CDR1 and CDR2 sequences are DFQATT and SNEGSKA (reference sequence). CDR3 length equals 12 residues. The CDR3 coding sequence is TGCAGTGCTAGTTACGGCGACAGTGGCTACACCTTC. It translates to CSASYGDSGYTF.

The chain employs TRBV28 and TRBJ2-1; the match to TRBD2 covers 8 bases. In germline, CDR1 is MDHEN, CDR2 SYDVKM. The V segment lost 3 bases and the J segment 5 bases; nucleotides outside the gene matches: 6. The CDR3 covers 15 residues. The CDR3 DNA sequence: TGTGCCAGCAGTTTGGGTAGCGGGAAGAACAATGAGCAGTTCTTC. Translating it yields CASSLGSGKNNEQFF.

CDR3 DNA sequence: TGTGCCAGCAGTGCCGACAGGGGGCTCGGCACAGATACGCAGTATTTT. Its translation is CASSADRGLGTDTQYF. The chain is built from TRBV6-1 and TRBJ2-3; 10 nucleotides align to TRBD1. V lost 4 bases, J lost 1 base, and 5 bases stayed unmatched. Germline lookup yields CDR1 MNHNS and CDR2 SASEGT. This CDR3 region has 16 residues.